The 21 T cell receptor beta chains below all came from one sample that was sequenced in a study of T cells in Graves' hyperthyroidism and ophthalmopathy. Using RNA transcripts as the source, TCR beta CDR3 regions were amplified. Researchers ran a first-round RT-PCR on the TCR CDR3 using the HTBI primer set. TCRdb reprocessed the multiplex PCR reads via MiXCR and lists one record per CDR3 protein. Found here are 200,000 or so distinct CDR3 sequences, roughly 17% of them singletons; the top ten hold about 56%. The sequenced sample was blood. These receptor sequences come from a woman between 45 and 60 years old with Graves' hyperthyroidism.

This clonotype was seen at least ten times. This rearrangement joins TRBV15 to TRBJ1-1; unclear D gene. Trimming took off 1 base at V and 1 base at J, with 7 bases between the two ends. This CDR3 is built from 14 residues. Per the germline V gene, CDR1 is LNHNV and CDR2 is YYDKDF (reference sequence). The CDR3 spells CATSRVRQNTEAFF. CDR3 coding DNA: TGTGCCACCAGCAGAGTCCGGCAGAACACTGAAGCTTTCTTT.

About this clonotype: This could be a read error, since a much larger clone is one nucleotide away. The chain employs TRBV7-2 and TRBJ2-3, with 14 bases aligning to TRBD2. After removal of 1 base from V and 4 bases from J, the junction contained 10 bases not matched to a gene. The CDR3 covers 19 residues. Germline CDR1 and CDR2: SGHTA and FQGNSA. The CDR3 bases are TGTGCCAGCAGCTTAGGACTAGCGGGAGGGCCCCAAAAGGCAGATACGCAGTATTTT. Translation gives CASSLGLAGGPQKADTQYF.

This chain links TRBV6-1 with TRBJ2-6; a possible D gene is TRBD2 (5 bases). Germline CDR1 MNHNS, CDR2 SASEGT. V was pared by 7 bases and J by 3 bases, with 10 bases between. The CDR3 extends over 14 amino acids. The CDR3 nucleotides are TGTGCCAGCATTCGGGGTAATGGGGCCAACGTCCTGACTTTC. Translating gives CASIRGNGANVLTF.

The V gene is TRBV7-2, the J gene TRBJ1-6; D is undetermined. The CDR3 consists of 12 residues. V gave up 5 bases and J gave up 10 bases, with 9 bases separating them. CDR1 and CDR2 from the germline V gene are SGHTA and FQGNSA. CDR3: CASSPLRSPLHF. CDR3 in DNA: TGTGCCAGCAGCCCCCTGAGATCACCCCTCCACTTT.

Many counts were recorded for this clonotype. The rearrangement joins TRBV6-7 to TRBJ2-1; D is unresolved. TRBV6-7 is filed as an ORF, its function uncertain. The CDR3 extends over 17 amino acids. V was clipped by 8 bases and J by 0 bases, with 20 bases between them. CDR3 nucleotides: TGTGCCAGCCCTCCCTCCTTGGCCCATAGCTCCTACAATGAGCAGTTCTTC. Encoded protein: CASPPSLAHSSYNEQFF.

This clonotype appeared many times. The V call is TRBV30, the J call TRBJ2-1; D is unclear. V was cut by 0 bases and J by 9 bases, with 9 bases left in between. This CDR3 comprises 12 residues. Germline values: CDR1 GTSNPN, CDR2 SVGIG (reference sequence). DNA for the CDR3: TGTGCCTGGAGTGTATCTGTGGTTGAGCAGTTCTTC. It yields the protein CAWSVSVVEQFF.

This clonotype has ten or more counts. V and J are TRBV6-2 or TRBV6-3 and TRBJ2-1, with TRBD2 matching 16 bases. The germline V gene has CDR1 MNHEY and CDR2 SVGEGT. The CDR3 totals 15 residues. The trim removed 7 bases at V and 8 bases at J, leaving 5 bases unmatched. The CDR3 DNA reads TGTGCCAGCACCGGGACTAGCGGGAGGGTGCATGAGCAGTTCTTC. Translated, it gives CASTGTSGRVHEQFF.

The chain is built from TRBV19 and TRBJ2-7; TRBD2 might be the D (5 bases). This CDR3 is built from 16 residues. CDR1 is LNHDA, CDR2 SQIVND, per germline (reference sequence). The V end was cut by 3 bases, the J end by 2 bases, with 17 bases between. The CDR3 is CASSIKAIALTYEQYF. CDR3 nucleotide sequence: TGTGCCAGTAGTATTAAGGCAATAGCGCTAACCTACGAGCAGTACTTC.

This sequence joins TRBV11-2 and TRBJ2-1; 7 nucleotides agree with TRBD1. CDR1 is SGHAT and CDR2 is FQNNGV in the germline V gene. CDR3 length: 14 amino acids. V lost 1 base to trimming and J lost 6 bases; unmatched junction nucleotides: 3. In DNA form, the CDR3 reads TGTGCCAGCAGCTTAGTTGGGACAGTCAATGAGCAGTTCTTC. Its translation: CASSLVGTVNEQFF. Looking up the rest from reference TRBV11-2 and TRBJ2-1 gives the full variable domain: EAGVAQSPRYKIIEKRQSVAFWCNPISGHATLYWYQQILGQGPKLLIQFQNNGVVDDSQLPKDRFSAERLKGVDSTLKIQPAKLEDSAVYLCASSLVGTVNEQFFGPGTRLTVL.

The sample holds many counts of this clonotype. The chain recombines TRBV29-1 with TRBJ2-7; a possible D gene is TRBD1 (5 bases). This CDR3 contains 12 residues. Between the trimmed V and J ends, which lost 5 bases and 6 bases, there was a span of 14 bases. Germline values: CDR1 SQVTM, CDR2 ANQGSEA. CDR3 loop: CSVRDRHLEQYF. In DNA form, the CDR3 reads TGCAGCGTTCGCGACAGACATCTCGAGCAGTACTTC.

The table lists this clonotype with a few counts. This rearrangement joins TRBV6-2 or TRBV6-3 to TRBJ2-7; D may be TRBD2 (6 bases). V was clipped by 5 bases and J by 3 bases, with 17 bases between them. Germline V gene lookup returns CDR1 MNHEY and CDR2 SVGEGT. The CDR3 sequence is 15 residues long. The CDR3 reads CASSAGTEGFYEQYF. CDR3 nucleotide sequence: TGTGCCAGCAGTGCAGGGACTGAGGGATTCTACGAGCAGTACTTC.

The J gene is TRBJ2-1, the V gene TRBV29-1, with 10 bases that match TRBD1. Germline V gene data show CDR1 as SQVTM and CDR2 as ANQGSEA. Trimming at V came to 6 bases and at J to 4 bases, leaving 6 bases not matched to a gene. The CDR3 contains 14 residues. The CDR3 DNA reads as TGCAGCGTGTCACCGGGACAGGGGTACAATGAGCAGTTCTTC. It is translated as CSVSPGQGYNEQFF.

This clonotype was detected a few times. The chain is built from TRBV27 and TRBJ2-7, with D uncertain. The germline V gene encodes CDR1 MNHEY and CDR2 SMNVEV (reference sequence). V shed 9 bases and J shed 2 bases, with 14 bases lying between them. The CDR3 is 13 amino acids. The CDR3 loop is CASTDRPTYEQYF. CDR3 bases: TGTGCCAGTACAGACCGCCCTACCTACGAGCAGTACTTC.

In this sample, this clonotype turned up a few times. The V call is TRBV12-3 or TRBV12-4, the J call TRBJ2-1, with 12 bases lining up with TRBD2. The CDR3 totals 20 residues. The ends lost 5 bases at V and 1 base at J; junction bases unmatched: 15. For the CDR3, the DNA is TGTGCCAGCAGTGCAACTAGCGGGAGGTCCACTAAAGCTTCCTACAATGAGCAGTTCTTC. This gives the protein CASSATSGRSTKASYNEQFF.

This clonotype has ten or more counts. V usage is TRBV7-3 and J usage is TRBJ2-7, with D perhaps matching TRBD1 (6 bases). Trimming shortened V by 3 bases and J by 2 bases, and 23 bases separated the two germline ends. CDR3 length equals 18 residues. Germline-derived CDR1 and CDR2 are SGHTA and FQGTGA. CDR3 nucleotides: TGTGCCAGCAGCTTCCTTCGCACAGGGACAAATAGTCCCTACGAGCAGTACTTC. It yields the protein CASSFLRTGTNSPYEQYF.

V gene TRBV9 combines with J gene TRBJ2-7; 9 nucleotides align to TRBD1. Trimming removed 7 bases from V and 3 bases from J; junction bases left unmatched: 8. The germline V gene has CDR1 SGDLS and CDR2 YYNGEE. The CDR3 has 14 amino acids. The CDR3 spells CASGPGQGYYEQYF. CDR3 bases: TGTGCCAGCGGGCCGGGACAGGGATACTACGAGCAGTACTTC.

Ten or more counts support this clonotype. J is TRBJ2-5 and V is TRBV28; the match to TRBD2 covers 11 bases. Germline trimming cut 5 bases from V and 5 bases from J; bases unmatched to any gene: 7. CDR3 size: 15 residues. Germline V lookup: CDR1 MDHEN, CDR2 SYDVKM. The chain's CDR3 is CASSMTSGKGETQYF. The DNA for the CDR3 is TGTGCCAGCAGTATGACTAGCGGGAAGGGGGAGACCCAGTACTTC.

On this clonotype itself: With a much larger clone just one base away, this may be a read error. A read error is likely, as this CDR3 ends without the conserved phenylalanine or tryptophan. As DNA, the CDR3 is TGCAGTGCTAGAGACAGCGGGATGGGTCCCTACAATGAGCAGTTCTCC. Translated: CSARDSGMGPYNEQFS. The V call is TRBV20-1, the J call TRBJ2-1, with 7 bases aligning to TRBD2. Germline CDR1 DFQATT, CDR2 SNEGSKA (reference sequence). With 0 bases clipped from V and 2 bases from J, the junction kept 7 bases outside the gene matches. CDR3 size: 16 residues.

The V and J genes are TRBV19 and TRBJ2-3, with a weak D call TRBD2 (6 bases). The CDR3 spans 13 residues. Trimming took 6 bases from V and 8 from J, leaving 15 bases between them. Germline V lookup: CDR1 LNHDA, CDR2 SQIVND (reference sequence). The CDR3 DNA follows: TGTGCCAGTAGCCAATCAACTAGCCCTACGCAGTATTTT. The encoded protein is CASSQSTSPTQYF.

This clonotype was seen repeatedly, ten times or more. The V call is TRBV12-3 or TRBV12-4, the J call TRBJ2-5; D perhaps matches TRBD2 (6 bases). There are 14 residues in the CDR3. V was shortened by 1 base and J by 4 bases, with 10 bases between the two germline ends. This chain's CDR3 is CASSLVQGGETQYF. The CDR3 DNA sequence: TGTGCCAGCAGTTTAGTTCAGGGAGGAGAGACCCAGTACTTC.

This chain joins TRBV9 and TRBJ2-6; D is unclear. With 3 bases removed from V and 0 bases from J, the gap between germline ends came to 10 bases. CDR1 and CDR2 from the germline V gene are SGDLS and YYNGEE. The CDR3 length is 16 residues. The CDR3 here is CASSAQRISGANVLTF. The CDR3 DNA follows: TGTGCCAGCAGCGCCCAGCGTATCTCTGGGGCCAACGTCCTGACTTTC.